This T cell receptor beta chain stems from a study of blood T cell repertoires in COVID-19. Study-level background: Acute and convalescent COVID-19 samples came from the United States, Italy and Spain. T cells, B-cell-depleted T cells, or PBMCs supplied cDNA or gDNA.

V shed 7 bases and J 8 bases; nucleotides not matched to a gene: 8. The CDR3 covers 13 residues. The germline CDR1 and CDR2 sequences are MNHEY and SVGAGI. Original handling: From reference gene primer amplification, estimates of nucleated cell counts were derived. Sequenced by immunoSEQ multiplex PCR; TCRdb stores in-frame clones only, minus some. V and J calls and clone size follow that table, whereas D and trimming were derived from the DNA. Here the sample spans some 200,000 clones, roughly 84% being singletons. This receptor was taken from a middle-aged woman who had recovered from COVID-19. The rearrangement uses TRBV6-5 and TRBJ2-1; 7 bases are shared with TRBD2. The sequenced material came from peripheral blood. The CDR3 nucleotides are TGTGCCAGCATGCGAACTAGCGTCGATGAGCAGTTCTTC. Translating gives CASMRTSVDEQFF.